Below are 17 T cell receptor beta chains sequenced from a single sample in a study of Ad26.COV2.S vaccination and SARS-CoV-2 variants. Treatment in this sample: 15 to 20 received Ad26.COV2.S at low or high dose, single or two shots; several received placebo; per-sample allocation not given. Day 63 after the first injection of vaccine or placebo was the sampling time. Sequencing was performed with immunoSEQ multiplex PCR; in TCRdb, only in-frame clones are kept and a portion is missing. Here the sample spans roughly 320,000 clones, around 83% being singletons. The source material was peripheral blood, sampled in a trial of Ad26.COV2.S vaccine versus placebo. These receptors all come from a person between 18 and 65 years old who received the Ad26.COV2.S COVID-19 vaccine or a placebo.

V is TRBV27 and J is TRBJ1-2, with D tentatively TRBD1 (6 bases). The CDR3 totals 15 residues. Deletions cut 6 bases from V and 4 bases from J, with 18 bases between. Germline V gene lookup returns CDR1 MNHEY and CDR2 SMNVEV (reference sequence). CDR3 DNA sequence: TGTGCCAGCAGGAACCTAGGGGGTAGCGGCTATGGCTACACCTTC. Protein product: CASRNLGGSGYGYTF.

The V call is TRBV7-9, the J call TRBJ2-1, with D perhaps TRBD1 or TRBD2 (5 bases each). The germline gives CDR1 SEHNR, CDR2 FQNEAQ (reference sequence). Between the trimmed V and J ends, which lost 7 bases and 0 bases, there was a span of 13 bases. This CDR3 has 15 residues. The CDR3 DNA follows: TGTGCCAGCACCTCGGGGCAGCCCTCCTACAATGAGCAGTTCTTC. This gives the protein CASTSGQPSYNEQFF.

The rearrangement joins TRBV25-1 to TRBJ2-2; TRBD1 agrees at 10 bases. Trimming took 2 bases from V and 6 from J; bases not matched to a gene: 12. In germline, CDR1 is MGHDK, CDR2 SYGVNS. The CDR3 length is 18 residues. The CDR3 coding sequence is TGTGCCAGCAGTGAAACAGGGAAGGGACAGGGGAGAGCCGGGGAGCTGTTTTTT. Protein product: CASSETGKGQGRAGELFF. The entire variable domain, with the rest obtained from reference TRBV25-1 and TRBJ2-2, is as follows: EADIYQTPRYLVIGTGKKITLECSQTMGHDKMYWYQQDPGMELHLIHYSYGVNSTEKGDLSSESTVSRIRTEHFPLTLESARPSHTSQYLCASSETGKGQGRAGELFFGEGSRLTVL.

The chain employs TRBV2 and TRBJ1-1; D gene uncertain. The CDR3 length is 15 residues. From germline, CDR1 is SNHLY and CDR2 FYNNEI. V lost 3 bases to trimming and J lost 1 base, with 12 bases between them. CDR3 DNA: TGTGCCAGCAGTGAGGCTGGGGTAAAGAACACTGAAGCTTTCTTT. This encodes CASSEAGVKNTEAFF.

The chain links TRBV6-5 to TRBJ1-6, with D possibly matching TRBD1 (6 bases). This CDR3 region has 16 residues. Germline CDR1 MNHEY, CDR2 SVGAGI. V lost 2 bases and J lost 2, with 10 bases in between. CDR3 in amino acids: CASSYQGKAYNSPLHF. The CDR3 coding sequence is TGTGCCAGCAGTTACCAGGGGAAGGCCTATAATTCACCCCTCCACTTT.

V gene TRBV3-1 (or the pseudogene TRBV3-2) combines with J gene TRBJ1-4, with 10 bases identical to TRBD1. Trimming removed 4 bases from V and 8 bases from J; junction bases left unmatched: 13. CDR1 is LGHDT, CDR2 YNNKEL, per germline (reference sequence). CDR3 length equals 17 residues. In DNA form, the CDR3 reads TGTGCCAGCAGCCGCGGGACAGGGGTTTTAGGGGGCGAAAAACTGTTTTTT. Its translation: CASSRGTGVLGGEKLFF.

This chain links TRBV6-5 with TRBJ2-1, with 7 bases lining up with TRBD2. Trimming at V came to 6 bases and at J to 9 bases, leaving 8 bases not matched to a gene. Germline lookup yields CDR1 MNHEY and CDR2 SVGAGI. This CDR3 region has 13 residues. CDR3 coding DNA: TGTGCCAGCAGCCCCCCTGGGAGGGTTGAGCAGTTCTTC. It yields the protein CASSPPGRVEQFF.

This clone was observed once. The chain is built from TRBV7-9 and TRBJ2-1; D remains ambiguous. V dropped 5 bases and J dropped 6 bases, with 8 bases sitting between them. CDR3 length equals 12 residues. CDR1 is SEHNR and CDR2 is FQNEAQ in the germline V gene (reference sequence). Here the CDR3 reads CASSAVPNEQFF. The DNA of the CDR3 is TGTGCCAGCAGCGCCGTCCCCAATGAGCAGTTCTTC. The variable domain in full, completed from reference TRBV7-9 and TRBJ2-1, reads DTGVSQNPRHKITKRGQNVTFRCDPISEHNRLYWYRQTLGQGPEFLTYFQNEAQLEKSRLLSDRFSAERPKGSFSTLEIQRTEQGDSAMYLCASSAVPNEQFFGPGTRLTVL.

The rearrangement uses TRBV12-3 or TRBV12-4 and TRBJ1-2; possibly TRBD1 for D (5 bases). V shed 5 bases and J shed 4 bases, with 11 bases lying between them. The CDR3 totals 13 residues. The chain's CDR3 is CASSPGTAYGYTF. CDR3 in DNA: TGTGCCAGCAGTCCCGGGACGGCCTATGGCTACACCTTC.

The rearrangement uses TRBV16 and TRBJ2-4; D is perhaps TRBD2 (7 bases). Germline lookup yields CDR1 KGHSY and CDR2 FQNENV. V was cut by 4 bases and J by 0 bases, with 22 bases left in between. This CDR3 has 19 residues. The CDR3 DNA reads TGTGCCAGCAGCCCCTTTCTACAGGGAGGGGTCCTAGCCAAAAACATTCAGTACTTC. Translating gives CASSPFLQGGVLAKNIQYF. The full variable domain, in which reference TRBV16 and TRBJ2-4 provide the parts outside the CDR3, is GEEVAQTPKHLVRGEGQKAKLYCAPIKGHSYVFWYQQVLKNEFKFLISFQNENVFDETGMPKERFSAKCLPNSPCSLEIQATKLEDSAVYFCASSPFLQGGVLAKNIQYFGAGTRLSVL.

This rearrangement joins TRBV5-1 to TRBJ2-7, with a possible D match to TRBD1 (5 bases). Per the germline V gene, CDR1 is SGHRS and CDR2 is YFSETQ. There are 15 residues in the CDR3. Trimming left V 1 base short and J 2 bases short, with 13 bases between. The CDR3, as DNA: TGCGCCAGCAGCTTGTTTCCCAGGGCCACCTACGAGCAGTACTTC. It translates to CASSLFPRATYEQYF.

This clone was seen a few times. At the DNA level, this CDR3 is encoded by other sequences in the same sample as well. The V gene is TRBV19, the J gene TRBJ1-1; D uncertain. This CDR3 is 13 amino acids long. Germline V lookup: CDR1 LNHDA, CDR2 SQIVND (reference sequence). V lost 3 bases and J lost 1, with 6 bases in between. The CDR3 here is CASSIQQNTEAFF. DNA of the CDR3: TGTGCCAGTAGTATCCAACAGAACACTGAAGCTTTCTTT.

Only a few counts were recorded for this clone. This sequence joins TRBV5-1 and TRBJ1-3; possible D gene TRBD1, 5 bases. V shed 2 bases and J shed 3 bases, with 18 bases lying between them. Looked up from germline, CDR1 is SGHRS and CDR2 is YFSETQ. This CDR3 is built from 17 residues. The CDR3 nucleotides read TGCGCCAGCAGCTTCACACCAGGACAAATGATTGGAAACACCATATATTTT. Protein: CASSFTPGQMIGNTIYF.

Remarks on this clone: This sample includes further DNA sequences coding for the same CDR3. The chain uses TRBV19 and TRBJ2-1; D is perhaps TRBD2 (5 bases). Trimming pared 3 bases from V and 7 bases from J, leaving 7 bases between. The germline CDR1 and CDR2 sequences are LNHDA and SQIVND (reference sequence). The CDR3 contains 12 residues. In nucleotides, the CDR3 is TGTGCCAGTAGTATCGGAGGAAATGAGCAGTTCTTC. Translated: CASSIGGNEQFF.

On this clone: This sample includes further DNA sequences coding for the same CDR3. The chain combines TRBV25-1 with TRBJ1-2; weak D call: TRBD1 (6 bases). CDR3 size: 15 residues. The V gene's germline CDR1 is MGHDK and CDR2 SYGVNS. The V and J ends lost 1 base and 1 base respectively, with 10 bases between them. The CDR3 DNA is TGTGCCAGCAGTGAATCCGGGGGGCTTAACTATGGCTACACCTTC. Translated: CASSESGGLNYGYTF.

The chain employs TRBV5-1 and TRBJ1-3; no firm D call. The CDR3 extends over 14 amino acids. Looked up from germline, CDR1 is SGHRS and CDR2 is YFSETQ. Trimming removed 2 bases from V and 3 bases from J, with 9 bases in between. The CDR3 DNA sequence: TGCGCCAGCAGCTTAACCGGGGATGGAAACACCATATATTTT. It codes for CASSLTGDGNTIYF.

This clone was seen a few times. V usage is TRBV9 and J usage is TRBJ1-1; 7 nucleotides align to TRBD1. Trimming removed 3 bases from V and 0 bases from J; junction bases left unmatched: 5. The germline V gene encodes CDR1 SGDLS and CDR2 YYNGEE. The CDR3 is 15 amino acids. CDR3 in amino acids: CASSARDSLNTEAFF. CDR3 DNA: TGTGCCAGCAGCGCACGGGACAGCCTGAACACTGAAGCTTTCTTT.